What follows is one TCR beta chain and its context. Its antigen is currently unknown. The sample belongs to a study of cytomegalovirus exposure and HLA in healthy donors. This PCR relied on a set of 60 Vbeta primers and 13 Jbeta primers. The assay was immunoSEQ multiplex PCR, and TCRdb's table has in-frame clones only and misses some. Of under 250,000 clones in the sample, roughly 82% were seen once. Study results and caveats: Later analysis suggested links between common viral pathogens and several top significant clusters. In vitro confirmation showed three CMV-associated chains to be CMV antigen specific. In an earlier analysis, in 540 or so donors, most V segments appeared productive either ~87% or ~30% of the time.

CDR1 is SGHVS, CDR2 FQNEAQ, per germline. CDR3 size: 16 residues. Trimming cost V 4 bases and J 3 bases; bases outside gene matches: 12. Specimen: PBMCs. This sequence originates from a man in his forties in good health and CMV-seropositive. This chain uses TRBV7-8 with TRBJ2-7, with 7 positions matching TRBD1. CDR3 region: CASSSWTTGTDYEQYF. CDR3 sequence (DNA): TGTGCCAGCAGCTCCTGGACCACTGGGACAGACTACGAGCAGTACTTC.